This T cell receptor (beta chain) comes out of a study of blood T cell repertoires in COVID-19 (dated by TCRdb to the early 2020s). Context from the whole study: Samples covering the acute and convalescent phases of COVID-19 were provided by collaborators in the United States, Italy and Spain. The prospective study material was composed of cDNA or gDNA derived from T cells, B-cell-depleted T cells, or PBMCs. Deeply sampled blood TCRbeta repertoires from subjects exposed to, actively infected with, or recovered from COVID-19 were included in the dataset. The repertoires were released in a freely available public database intended as a resource for research on the immune response to SARS-CoV-2. The samples were drawn from two sources: the first 160 participants of the ongoing ImmuneRACE study, and 1,200 or so subjects contributed by 6 global collaborators. The sample metadata nearly always contained a de-identified subject ID, COVID-19 status, age in years and sex. Where available, HLA class I and class II types were taken from metadata supplied by the sample provider and were not determined by assay-based typing. The paper's findings and limits, for the study overall: The quantity of clinical and demographic metadata differed by source and by participant and was supplied without curation.

The collaborating institutions used their own protocols to collect whole blood in K2EDTA tubes. For TCRbeta analysis, collaborators shipped samples as frozen whole blood, isolated PBMCs, or DNA extracted from either of those sample types. Remarks on this clone: No cognate antigen has been identified for it. No clone much larger than this one lies a single base away; base qualities are absent.

TCRbeta CDR3 regions were amplified from genomic DNA using the immunoSEQ Assay, a bias-controlled multiplex PCR. On the authors' methods: The number of nucleated cells in each sample was estimated from the amplification of reference gene primers within the assay. Sequence reads were collapsed and filtered to measure the absolute abundance of every unique TCRbeta CDR3 rearrangement. For each sample, productive Simpson clonality was calculated as the square root of Simpson's diversity index across productive rearrangements. TCRdb carries this immuneACCESS record with in-frame sequences only. Its versions omit some clonotypes, under half of them owing to an unresolved V gene in the studies checked, with the rest unexplained. The D gene and trimming were derived from the DNA, and the V and J assignments and clone size from that table. Within this sample are roughly 120,000 clones, with about 74% of them counted one time only. Roughly 6.2% of the sample is taken by the ten largest.

Sequencing was carried out using peripheral blood. The TCR comes from a man in his 70s with acute or convalescent COVID-19.

The DNA sequence is as follows: TGTGCCAGCAGCAGGGCCGCGGAGGTTGACTATGGCTACACCTTC. This sequence encodes CASSRAAEVDYGYTF. The chain couples TRBV5-6 to TRBJ1-2; the D gene cannot be named for sure. The cysteine opens and the phenylalanine closes a CDR3 of 15 amino acids. The only DNA kept is the CDR3, 45 bases in frame from the first base. Trimming takes 4 bases from V and 3 bases from J, and the germline ends sit 16 bases apart. From a lookup of the germline V gene, CDR1 and CDR2 are SGHDT and YYEEEE.